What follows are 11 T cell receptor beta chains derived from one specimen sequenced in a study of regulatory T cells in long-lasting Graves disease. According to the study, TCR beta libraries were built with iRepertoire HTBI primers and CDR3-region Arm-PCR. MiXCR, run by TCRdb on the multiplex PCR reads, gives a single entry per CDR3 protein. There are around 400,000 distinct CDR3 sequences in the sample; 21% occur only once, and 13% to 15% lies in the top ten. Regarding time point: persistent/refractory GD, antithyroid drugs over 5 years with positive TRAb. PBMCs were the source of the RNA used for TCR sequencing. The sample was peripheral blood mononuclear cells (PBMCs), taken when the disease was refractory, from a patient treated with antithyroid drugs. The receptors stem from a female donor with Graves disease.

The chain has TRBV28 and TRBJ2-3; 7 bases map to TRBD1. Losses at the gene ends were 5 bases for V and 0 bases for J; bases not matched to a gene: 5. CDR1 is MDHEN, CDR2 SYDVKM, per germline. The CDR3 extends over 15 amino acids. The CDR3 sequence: CASSRDRASTDTQYF. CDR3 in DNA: TGTGCCAGCAGTCGGGACAGAGCTAGCACAGATACGCAGTATTTT. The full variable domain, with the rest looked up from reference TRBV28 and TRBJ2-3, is DVKVTQSSRYLVKRTGEKVFLECVQDMDHENMFWYRQDPGLGLRLIYFSYDVKMKEKGDIPEGYSVSREKKERFSLILESASTNQTSMYLCASSRDRASTDTQYFGPGTRLTVL.

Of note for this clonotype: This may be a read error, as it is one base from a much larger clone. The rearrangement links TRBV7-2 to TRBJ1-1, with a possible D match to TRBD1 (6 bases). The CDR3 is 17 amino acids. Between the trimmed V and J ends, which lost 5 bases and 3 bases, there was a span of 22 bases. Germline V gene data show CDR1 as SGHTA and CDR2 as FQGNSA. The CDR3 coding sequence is TGTGCCAGCAGCCCGTACCCCAGGACAGCCGCTGACACTGAAGCTTTCTTT. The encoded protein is CASSPYPRTAADTEAFF.

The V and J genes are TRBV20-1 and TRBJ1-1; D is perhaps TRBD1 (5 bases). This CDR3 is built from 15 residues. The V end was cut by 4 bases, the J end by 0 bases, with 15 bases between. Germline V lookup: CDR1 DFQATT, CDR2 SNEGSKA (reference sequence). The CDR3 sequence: CSATFGADMNTEAFF. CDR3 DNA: TGCAGTGCTACTTTTGGGGCAGATATGAACACTGAAGCTTTCTTT.

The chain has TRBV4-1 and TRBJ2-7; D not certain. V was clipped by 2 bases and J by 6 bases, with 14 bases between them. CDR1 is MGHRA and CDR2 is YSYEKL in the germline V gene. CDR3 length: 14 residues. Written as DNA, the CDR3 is TGCGCCAGCAGCCAAATTGAGTGTACGGGCGAGCAGTACTTC. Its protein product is CASSQIECTGEQYF.

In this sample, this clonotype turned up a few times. The CDR3 DNA reads as TGCAGTGCTAGTAACCCTCGGGCTAGCGGGAGGAGGTCGACCGGGGAGCTGTTTTTT. Translated: CSASNPRASGRRSTGELFF. This chain joins TRBV20-1 and TRBJ2-2; 11 bases map to TRBD2. V trimming: 3 bases; J trimming: 5 bases; junction bases outside the gene matches: 17. From germline, CDR1 is DFQATT and CDR2 SNEGSKA (reference sequence). The CDR3 totals 19 residues.

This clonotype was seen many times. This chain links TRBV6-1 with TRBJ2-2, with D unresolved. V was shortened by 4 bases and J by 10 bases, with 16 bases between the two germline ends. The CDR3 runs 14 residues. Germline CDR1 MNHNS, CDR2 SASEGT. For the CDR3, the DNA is TGTGCCAGCAGTGCTAAAAATAGGGCCCTGGAGCTGTTTTTT. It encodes CASSAKNRALELFF.

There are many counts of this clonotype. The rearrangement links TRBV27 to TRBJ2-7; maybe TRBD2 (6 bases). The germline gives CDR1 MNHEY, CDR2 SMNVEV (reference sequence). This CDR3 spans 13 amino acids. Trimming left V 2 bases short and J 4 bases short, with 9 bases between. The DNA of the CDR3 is TGTGCCAGCAGTTTAGTTGGGAGGTACGAGCAGTACTTC. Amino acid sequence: CASSLVGRYEQYF.

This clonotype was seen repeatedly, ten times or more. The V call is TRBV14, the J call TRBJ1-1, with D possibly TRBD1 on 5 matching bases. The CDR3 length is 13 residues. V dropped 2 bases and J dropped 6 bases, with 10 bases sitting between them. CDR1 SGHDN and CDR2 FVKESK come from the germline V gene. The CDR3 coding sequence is TGTGCCAGCAGCCAATCCGGGACCGCTGAAGCTTTCTTT. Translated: CASSQSGTAEAFF.

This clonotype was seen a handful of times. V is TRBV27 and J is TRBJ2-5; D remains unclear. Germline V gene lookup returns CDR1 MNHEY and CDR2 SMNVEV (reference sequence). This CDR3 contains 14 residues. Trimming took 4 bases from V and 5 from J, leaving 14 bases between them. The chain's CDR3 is CASSSSGPWETQYF. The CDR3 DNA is TGTGCCAGCAGTTCCTCGGGCCCCTGGGAGACCCAGTACTTC.

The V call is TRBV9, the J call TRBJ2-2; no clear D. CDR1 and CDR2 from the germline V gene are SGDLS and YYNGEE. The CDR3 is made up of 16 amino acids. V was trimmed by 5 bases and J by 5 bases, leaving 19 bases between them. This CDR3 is CASSVRSSLRTGELFF. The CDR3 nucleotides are TGTGCCAGCAGTGTCAGGAGTTCCCTACGGACCGGGGAGCTGTTTTTT.

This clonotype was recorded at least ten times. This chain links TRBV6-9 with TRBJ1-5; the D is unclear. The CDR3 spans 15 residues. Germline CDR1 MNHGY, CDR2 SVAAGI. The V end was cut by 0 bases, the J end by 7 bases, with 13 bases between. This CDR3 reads CASSYSGLGSQPQHF. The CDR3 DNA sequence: TGTGCCAGCAGTTATTCAGGATTGGGCTCCCAGCCCCAGCATTTT.